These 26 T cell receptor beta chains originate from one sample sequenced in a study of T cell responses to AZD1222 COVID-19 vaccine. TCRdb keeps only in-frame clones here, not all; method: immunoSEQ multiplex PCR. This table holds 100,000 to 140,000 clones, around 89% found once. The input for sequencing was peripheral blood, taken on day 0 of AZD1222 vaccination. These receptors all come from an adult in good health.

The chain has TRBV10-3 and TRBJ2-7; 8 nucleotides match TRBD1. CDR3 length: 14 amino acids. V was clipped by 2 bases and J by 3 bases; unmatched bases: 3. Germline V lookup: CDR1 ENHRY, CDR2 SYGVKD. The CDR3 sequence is CAISEGTGSYEQYF. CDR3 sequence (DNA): TGTGCCATCAGTGAGGGGACAGGTAGCTACGAGCAGTACTTC.

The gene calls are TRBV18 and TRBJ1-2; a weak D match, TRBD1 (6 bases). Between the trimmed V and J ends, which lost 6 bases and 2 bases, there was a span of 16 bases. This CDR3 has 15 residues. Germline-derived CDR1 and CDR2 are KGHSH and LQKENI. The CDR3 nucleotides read TGTGCCAGCTCGCCTCGGGACAATGCAAACTATGGCTACACCTTC. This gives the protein CASSPRDNANYGYTF.

CDR3 coding DNA: TGTGCCAGCAGTGATAATTCACCCCTCCACTTT. Its protein is CASSDNSPLHF. V gene TRBV6-2 or TRBV6-3 combines with J gene TRBJ1-6; D call uncertain. There are 11 residues in the CDR3. Germline V CDR1 and CDR2: MNHEY, SVGEGT. The germline V and J ends were trimmed by 5 bases and 5 bases, with 1 base remaining between them.

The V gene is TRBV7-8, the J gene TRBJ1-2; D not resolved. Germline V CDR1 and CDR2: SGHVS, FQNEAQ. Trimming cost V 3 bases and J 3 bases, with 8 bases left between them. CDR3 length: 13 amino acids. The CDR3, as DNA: TGTGCCAGCAGCTTTAGCCCAGACTATGGCTACACCTTC. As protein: CASSFSPDYGYTF.

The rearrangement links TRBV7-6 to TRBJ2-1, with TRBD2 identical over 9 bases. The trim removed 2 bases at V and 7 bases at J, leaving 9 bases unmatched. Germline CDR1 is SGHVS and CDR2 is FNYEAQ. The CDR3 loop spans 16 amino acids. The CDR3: CASSLSWSSGRNEQFF. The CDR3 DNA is TGTGCCAGCAGCTTATCCTGGAGTAGCGGGAGAAATGAGCAGTTCTTC.

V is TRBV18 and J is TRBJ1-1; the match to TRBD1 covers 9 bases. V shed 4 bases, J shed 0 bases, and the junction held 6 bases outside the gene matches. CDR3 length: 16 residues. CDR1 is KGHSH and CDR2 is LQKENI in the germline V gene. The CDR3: CASSHRGQGMNTEAFF. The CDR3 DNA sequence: TGTGCCAGCTCACACAGGGGACAGGGAATGAACACTGAAGCTTTCTTT.

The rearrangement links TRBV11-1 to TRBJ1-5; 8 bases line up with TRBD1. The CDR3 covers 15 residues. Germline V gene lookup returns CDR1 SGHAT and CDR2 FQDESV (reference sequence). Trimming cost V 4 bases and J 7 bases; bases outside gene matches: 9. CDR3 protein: CASSSDRGAHQPQHF. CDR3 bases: TGTGCCAGCAGCTCCGACAGGGGAGCTCACCAGCCCCAGCATTTT.

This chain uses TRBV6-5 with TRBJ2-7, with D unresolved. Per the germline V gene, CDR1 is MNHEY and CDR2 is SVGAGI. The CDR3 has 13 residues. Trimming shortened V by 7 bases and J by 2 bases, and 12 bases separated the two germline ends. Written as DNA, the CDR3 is TGTGCCAGCAAGGAGACTGGGGCCTACGAGCAGTACTTC. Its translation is CASKETGAYEQYF.

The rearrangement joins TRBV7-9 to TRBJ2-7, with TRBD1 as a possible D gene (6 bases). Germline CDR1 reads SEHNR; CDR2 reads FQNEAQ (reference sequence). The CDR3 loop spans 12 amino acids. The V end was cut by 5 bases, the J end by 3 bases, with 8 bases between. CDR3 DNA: TGTGCCAGCAGCCGAGGGGGCTACGAGCAGTACTTC. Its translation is CASSRGGYEQYF.

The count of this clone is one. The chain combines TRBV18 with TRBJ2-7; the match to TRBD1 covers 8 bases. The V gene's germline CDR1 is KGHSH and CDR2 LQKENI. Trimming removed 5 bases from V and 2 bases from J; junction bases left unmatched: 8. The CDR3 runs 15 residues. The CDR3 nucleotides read TGTGCCAGCTCAGCCGGGACAGGCCTAACCTACGAGCAGTACTTC. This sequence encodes CASSAGTGLTYEQYF.

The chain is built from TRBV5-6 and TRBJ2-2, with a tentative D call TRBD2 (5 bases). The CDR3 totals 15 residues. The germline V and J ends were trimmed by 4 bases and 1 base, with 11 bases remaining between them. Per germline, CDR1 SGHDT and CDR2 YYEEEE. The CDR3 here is CASSPRAKNTGELFF. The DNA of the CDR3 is TGTGCCAGCAGCCCGAGGGCCAAGAACACCGGGGAGCTGTTTTTT.

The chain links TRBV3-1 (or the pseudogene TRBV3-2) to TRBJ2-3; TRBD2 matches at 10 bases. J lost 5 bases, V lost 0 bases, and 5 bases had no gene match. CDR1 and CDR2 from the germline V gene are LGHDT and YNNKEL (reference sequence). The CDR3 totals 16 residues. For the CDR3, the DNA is TGTGCCAGCAGCCAAGACCTAGCGGGAGTCGGAGATACGCAGTATTTT. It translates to CASSQDLAGVGDTQYF.

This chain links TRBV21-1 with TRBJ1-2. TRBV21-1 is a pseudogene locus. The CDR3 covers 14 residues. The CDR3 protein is CASSKAGSNYGYTF. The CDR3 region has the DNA TGTGCCAGCAGCAAAGCGGGGAGTAACTATGGCTACACCTTC.

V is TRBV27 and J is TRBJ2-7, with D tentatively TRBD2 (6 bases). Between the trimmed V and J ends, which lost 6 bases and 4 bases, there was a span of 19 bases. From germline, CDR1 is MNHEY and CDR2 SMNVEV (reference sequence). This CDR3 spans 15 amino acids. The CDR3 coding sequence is TGTGCCAGCAGGGAGGGCGGCCCCCACGGGTACGAGCAGTACTTC. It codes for CASREGGPHGYEQYF.

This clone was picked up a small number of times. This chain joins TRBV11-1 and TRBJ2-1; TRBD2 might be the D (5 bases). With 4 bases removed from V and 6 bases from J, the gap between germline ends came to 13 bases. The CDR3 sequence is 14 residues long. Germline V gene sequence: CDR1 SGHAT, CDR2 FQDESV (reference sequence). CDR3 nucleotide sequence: TGTGCCAGCAGCTCCCTGGACTCTGGCAATGAGCAGTTCTTC. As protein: CASSSLDSGNEQFF.

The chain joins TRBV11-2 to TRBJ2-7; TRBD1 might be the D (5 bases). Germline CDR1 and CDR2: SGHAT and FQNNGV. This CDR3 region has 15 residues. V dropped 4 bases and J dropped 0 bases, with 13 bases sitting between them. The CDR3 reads CASSSTRGSSYEQYF. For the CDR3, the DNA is TGTGCCAGCAGCTCGACAAGGGGCAGCTCCTACGAGCAGTACTTC. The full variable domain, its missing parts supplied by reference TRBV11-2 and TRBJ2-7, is EAGVAQSPRYKIIEKRQSVAFWCNPISGHATLYWYQQILGQGPKLLIQFQNNGVVDDSQLPKDRFSAERLKGVDSTLKIQPAKLEDSAVYLCASSSTRGSSYEQYFGPGTRLTVT.

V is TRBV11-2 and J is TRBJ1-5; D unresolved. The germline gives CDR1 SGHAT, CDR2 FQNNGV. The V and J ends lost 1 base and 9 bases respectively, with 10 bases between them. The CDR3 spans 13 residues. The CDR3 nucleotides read TGTGCCAGCAGCTTAGCAGGTTCGGGGCCCCAGCATTTT. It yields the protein CASSLAGSGPQHF.

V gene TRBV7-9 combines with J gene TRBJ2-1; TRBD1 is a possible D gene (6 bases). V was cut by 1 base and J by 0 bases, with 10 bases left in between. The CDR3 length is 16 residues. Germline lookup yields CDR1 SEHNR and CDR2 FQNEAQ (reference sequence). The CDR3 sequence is CASSLGSQGSYNEQFF. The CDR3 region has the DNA TGTGCCAGCAGCTTAGGGTCACAGGGCTCCTACAATGAGCAGTTCTTC.

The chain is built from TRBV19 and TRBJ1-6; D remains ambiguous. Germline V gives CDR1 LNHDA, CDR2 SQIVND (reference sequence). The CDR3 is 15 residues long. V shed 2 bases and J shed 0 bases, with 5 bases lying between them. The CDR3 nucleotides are TGTGCCAGTAGTATACGGAGCTCCTATAATTCACCCCTCCACTTT. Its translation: CASSIRSSYNSPLHF.

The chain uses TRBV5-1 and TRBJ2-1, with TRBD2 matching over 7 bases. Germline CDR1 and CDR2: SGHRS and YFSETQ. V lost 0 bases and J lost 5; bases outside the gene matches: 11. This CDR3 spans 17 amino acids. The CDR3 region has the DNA TGCGCCAGCAGCTTGGCCTCGGCGGGAGAGGTCGACAATGAGCAGTTCTTC. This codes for CASSLASAGEVDNEQFF.

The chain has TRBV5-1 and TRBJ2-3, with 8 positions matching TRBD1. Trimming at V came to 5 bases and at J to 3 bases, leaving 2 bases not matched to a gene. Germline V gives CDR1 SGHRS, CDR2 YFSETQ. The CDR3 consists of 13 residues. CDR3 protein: CASSGQGTDTQYF. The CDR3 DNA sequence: TGCGCCAGCAGTGGACAGGGTACAGATACGCAGTATTTT.

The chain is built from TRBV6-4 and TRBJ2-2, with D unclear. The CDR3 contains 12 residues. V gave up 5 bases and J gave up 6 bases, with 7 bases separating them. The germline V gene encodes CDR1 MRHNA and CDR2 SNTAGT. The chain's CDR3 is CASSNNPGELFF. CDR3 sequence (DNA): TGTGCCAGCAGTAACAATCCCGGGGAGCTGTTTTTT.

The CDR3 coding sequence is TGTGCCAGCAGTCAATCTTCTCAGCCCCAGCATTTT. Its protein product is CASSQSSQPQHF. The V and J genes are TRBV7-9 and TRBJ1-5; no clear D gene. Trimming removed 6 bases from V and 6 bases from J, with 9 bases in between. The CDR3 loop spans 12 amino acids. CDR1 and CDR2 (germline): SEHNR, FQNEAQ (reference sequence).

CDR3 residues: CASRHNPGELFF. The CDR3 bases are TGTGCCAGTCGCCATAACCCCGGGGAGCTGTTTTTT. This rearrangement joins TRBV19 to TRBJ2-2; no clear D. CDR1 is LNHDA and CDR2 is SQIVND in the germline V gene (reference sequence). CDR3 size: 12 residues. Trimming took 8 bases from V and 6 from J, leaving 10 bases between them.

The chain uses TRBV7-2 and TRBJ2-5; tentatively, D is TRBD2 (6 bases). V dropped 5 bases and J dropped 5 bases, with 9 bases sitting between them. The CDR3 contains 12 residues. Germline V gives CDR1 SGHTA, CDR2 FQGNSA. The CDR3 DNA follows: TGTGCCAGCAGCCTAGGGAGGGAGACCCAGTACTTC. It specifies CASSLGRETQYF.

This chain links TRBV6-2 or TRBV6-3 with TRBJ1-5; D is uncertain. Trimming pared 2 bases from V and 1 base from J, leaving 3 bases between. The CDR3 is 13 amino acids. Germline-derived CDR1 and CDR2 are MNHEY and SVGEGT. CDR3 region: CASSYQSNQPQHF. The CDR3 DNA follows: TGTGCCAGCAGTTACCAGAGCAATCAGCCCCAGCATTTT.